This entry features one T cell receptor beta chain sequence. The entry originates in a study of cytomegalovirus exposure and HLA in healthy donors. The PCR used 60 Vbeta and 13 Jbeta primers. Libraries were prepared by immunoSEQ multiplex PCR; TCRdb keeps only in-frame clonotypes and omits some of them. Found here are around 31,000 clones; the top ten clones hold over 0.55%. Germline loops: CDR1 LNHDA, CDR2 SQIVND (reference sequence). The length of the CDR3 is 15 residues. With 3 bases clipped from V and 10 bases from J, the junction kept 6 bases outside the gene matches. The source of this sequence is a young man in good health and CMV-seronegative. Sequencing was done on a sample of PBMCs. The genes are TRBV19 and TRBJ2-1, with 13 nucleotides matching TRBD2. The CDR3 loop reads CASSIELAGGPEQFF. The CDR3 DNA follows: TGTGCCAGTAGTATCGAACTAGCGGGAGGGCCGGAGCAGTTCTTC. Full variable domain (rest looked up from reference TRBV19 and TRBJ2-1): DGGITQSPKYLFRKEGQNVTLSCEQNLNHDAMYWYRQDPGQGLRLIYYSQIVNDFQKGDIAEGYSVSREKKESFPLTVTSAQKNPTAFYLCASSIELAGGPEQFFGPGTRLTVL.